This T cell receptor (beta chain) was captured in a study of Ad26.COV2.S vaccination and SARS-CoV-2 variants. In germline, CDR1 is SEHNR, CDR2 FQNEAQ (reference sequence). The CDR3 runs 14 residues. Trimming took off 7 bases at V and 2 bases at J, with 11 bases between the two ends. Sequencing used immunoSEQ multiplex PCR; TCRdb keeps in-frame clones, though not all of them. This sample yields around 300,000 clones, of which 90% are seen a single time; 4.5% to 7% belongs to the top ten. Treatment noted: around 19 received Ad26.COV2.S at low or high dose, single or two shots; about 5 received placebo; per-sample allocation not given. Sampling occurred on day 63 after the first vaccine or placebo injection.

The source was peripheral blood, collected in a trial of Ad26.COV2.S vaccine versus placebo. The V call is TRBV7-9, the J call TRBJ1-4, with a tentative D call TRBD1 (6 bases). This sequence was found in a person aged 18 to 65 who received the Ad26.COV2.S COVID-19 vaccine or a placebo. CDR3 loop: CASKQGSTNEKLFF. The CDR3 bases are TGTGCCAGCAAACAGGGTTCGACTAATGAAAAACTGTTTTTT.